This T cell receptor (beta chain) came from a study of CD8 T cells in Susac syndrome. RNA totalling roughly 0.45 to 1 ug underwent reverse transcription with random hexamers. TCR beta CDR3 was amplified by immunoSEQ covering 54 Vbeta and 13 Jbeta. TCRdb redid the calling of the immunoSEQ multiplex PCR reads with MiXCR, one entry per CDR3 protein. Of about 440,000 distinct CDR3 sequences in the sample, around 83% were seen once. Germline CDR1 is SNHLY and CDR2 is FYNNEI. CDR3 size: 16 residues. With V trimmed by 5 bases and J by 3 bases, 6 bases remained unmatched. The CD8+ and CD4+ T cells were isolated magnetically using a negative isolation approach, whereas the TEMRA cells were enriched by FACS.

The receptor's source is a human donor with multiple sclerosis. The chain joins TRBV2 to TRBJ2-1, with 11 nucleotides matching TRBD2. The sample consisted of CD8+ T cells from PBMCs. The CDR3 DNA reads as TGTGCCAGCAGTCCTTCGACTAGCGGGGACTACAATGAGCAGTTCTTC. Its translation: CASSPSTSGDYNEQFF.